A single sample gave rise to the 29 T cell receptor beta chains below, sequenced in a study of cytomegalovirus exposure and HLA in healthy donors. The PCR was carried out with 60 Vbeta primers and 13 Jbeta primers. Profiled with immunoSEQ multiplex PCR; TCRdb holds only in-frame clones, not every one. Among a few hundred thousand clones listed, approximately 80% were seen once. Sequenced: PBMCs. The origin of the receptors is a man between 25 and 39 years old in good health and CMV-seronegative.

J is TRBJ1-6 and V is TRBV5-5; D is unresolved. With 2 bases removed from V and 8 bases from J, the gap between germline ends came to 11 bases. The CDR3 contains 14 residues. Germline CDR1 is SGHKS and CDR2 is YYEKEE (reference sequence). The CDR3 sequence: CASSFLREDSPLHF. In nucleotides, the CDR3 is TGTGCCAGCAGCTTTCTTCGGGAGGATTCACCCCTCCACTTT.

The rearrangement uses TRBV15 and TRBJ2-5, with TRBD1 as a possible D gene (5 bases). The length of the CDR3 is 16 residues. Germline-derived CDR1 and CDR2 are LNHNV and YYDKDF (reference sequence). V was clipped by 5 bases and J by 5 bases, with 21 bases between them. In DNA, the CDR3 is TGTGCCACCAGCCCCTTTCCAGGAGCTAGGGGTGAGACCCAGTACTTC. This codes for CATSPFPGARGETQYF.

This chain connects TRBV2 to TRBJ2-7; the match to TRBD1 covers 7 bases. Germline assignment: CDR1 SNHLY and CDR2 FYNNEI. The CDR3 contains 18 residues. J lost 2 bases, V lost 6 bases, and 19 bases had no gene match. Here the CDR3 reads CASSGPPVGGKKAYEQYF. DNA for the CDR3: TGTGCCAGCAGCGGACCCCCCGTAGGGGGCAAAAAAGCCTACGAGCAGTACTTC.

The V gene is TRBV28, the J gene TRBJ1-6, with no clear D. Germline V CDR1 and CDR2: MDHEN, SYDVKM. The V end was cut by 4 bases, the J end by 0 bases, with 7 bases between. The CDR3 consists of 15 residues. DNA for the CDR3: TGTGCCAGCAGTTCCGCGAGCTCCTATAATTCACCCCTCCACTTT. Its protein is CASSSASSYNSPLHF. Looking up the rest from reference TRBV28 and TRBJ1-6 gives the full variable domain: DVKVTQSSRYLVKRTGEKVFLECVQDMDHENMFWYRQDPGLGLRLIYFSYDVKMKEKGDIPEGYSVSREKKERFSLILESASTNQTSMYLCASSSASSYNSPLHFGNGTRLTVT.

V gene TRBV5-6 combines with J gene TRBJ2-5; D may be TRBD2 (6 bases). The CDR3 has 15 amino acids. The germline V gene encodes CDR1 SGHDT and CDR2 YYEEEE. The ends were cut back, 4 bases at V and 2 bases at J, with 15 bases in the middle. The CDR3 loop is CASSRTSGRQETQYF. The CDR3 DNA is TGTGCCAGCAGCCGGACCTCCGGGAGACAAGAGACCCAGTACTTC.

The chain uses TRBV7-2 and TRBJ2-5, with D possibly TRBD1 on 6 matching bases. Germline assignment: CDR1 SGHTA and CDR2 FQGNSA. The CDR3 sequence is 12 residues long. Trimming removed 1 base from V and 11 bases from J, with 11 bases in between. The CDR3 is CASSLVGQGQYF. In DNA form, the CDR3 reads TGTGCCAGCAGCTTAGTTGGGCAGGGGCAGTACTTC. Drawing the rest from reference TRBV7-2 and TRBJ2-5, the complete variable domain is GAGVSQSPSNKVTEKGKDVELRCDPISGHTALYWYRQSLGQGLEFLIYFQGNSAPDKSGLPSDRFSAERTGGSVSTLTIQRTQQEDSAVYLCASSLVGQGQYFGPGTRLLVL.

The chain carries TRBV27 and TRBJ2-1; weak D call: TRBD2 (5 bases). CDR1 and CDR2 (germline): MNHEY, SMNVEV (reference sequence). The CDR3 covers 17 residues. V dropped 5 bases and J dropped 3 bases, with 20 bases sitting between them. Written as DNA, the CDR3 is TGTGCCAGCAGTCCAAGCCTCGGGGATGCCTTCTACAATGAGCAGTTCTTC. Translation: CASSPSLGDAFYNEQFF.

The V call is TRBV19, the J call TRBJ2-7, with TRBD2 as a possible D gene (5 bases). Germline loops: CDR1 LNHDA, CDR2 SQIVND (reference sequence). The CDR3 contains 15 residues. Deletions cut 0 bases from V and 6 bases from J, with 15 bases between. As DNA, the CDR3 is TGTGCCAGTAGTATAGATGCGAGGGCAGGAGGCGAGCAGTACTTC. This translates into CASSIDARAGGEQYF.

This clone was counted between two and nine times. The chain couples TRBV6-5 to TRBJ2-5; D gene unclear. Germline V lookup: CDR1 MNHEY, CDR2 SVGAGI. Trimming took off 0 bases at V and 5 bases at J, with 16 bases between the two ends. The CDR3 is made up of 16 amino acids. CDR3: CASSYSKFSGAETQYF. DNA of the CDR3: TGTGCCAGCAGTTACTCGAAGTTTTCCGGAGCGGAGACCCAGTACTTC.

V and J are TRBV6-5 and TRBJ2-7, with TRBD1 matching 9 bases. The CDR3 is made up of 15 amino acids. J gave up 6 bases and V 5 bases, and 11 bases lay outside the gene matches. Germline CDR1 is MNHEY and CDR2 is SVGAGI. The CDR3 DNA reads TGTGCCAGCAGTGGCTCCGGGACAGGGAGCCGCGAGCAGTACTTC. Translation: CASSGSGTGSREQYF.

This chain joins TRBV11-2 and TRBJ2-7, with TRBD2 as a possible D gene (5 bases). Per germline, CDR1 SGHAT and CDR2 FQNNGV. Trimming took off 5 bases at V and 7 bases at J, with 12 bases between the two ends. The CDR3 length is 12 residues. In DNA form, the CDR3 reads TGTGCCAGCAGCCCCGGAAGGGAGGAGCAGTACTTC. Protein product: CASSPGREEQYF.

The V call is TRBV6-5, the J call TRBJ2-2; D perhaps matches TRBD1 (6 bases). The germline CDR1 and CDR2 sequences are MNHEY and SVGAGI. The CDR3 is 15 amino acids. V was clipped by 0 bases and J by 7 bases, with 12 bases between them. The CDR3 DNA reads TGTGCCAGCAGTTACTCAGGACAGAACCTCGGGGAGCTGTTTTTT. It translates to CASSYSGQNLGELFF.

The rearrangement joins TRBV5-5 to TRBJ2-7; D perhaps matches TRBD1 (7 bases). Germline-derived CDR1 and CDR2 are SGHKS and YYEKEE (reference sequence). This CDR3 has 15 residues. Between the trimmed V and J ends, which lost 2 bases and 2 bases, there was a span of 14 bases. CDR3 sequence (DNA): TGTGCCAGCAGCTTCCCGACAGGGAGGACCTACGAGCAGTACTTC. It translates to CASSFPTGRTYEQYF.

This clone was found once. The chain uses TRBV9 and TRBJ2-3; unclear D gene. CDR3 length: 13 amino acids. Trimming cost V 2 bases and J 1 base, with 5 bases left between them. Per germline, CDR1 SGDLS and CDR2 YYNGEE. CDR3 coding DNA: TGTGCCAGCAGCGTTACTGGCACAGATACGCAGTATTTT. Protein product: CASSVTGTDTQYF.

V is TRBV7-6 and J is TRBJ2-2, with 7 bases fitting TRBD2. Trimming cost V 1 base and J 0 bases; bases outside gene matches: 8. Germline V gives CDR1 SGHVS, CDR2 FNYEAQ. This CDR3 region has 18 residues. The CDR3 bases are TGTGCCAGCAGCTTAGTTTCCGGCGGGGGAACGAACACCGGGGAGCTGTTTTTT. Its protein product is CASSLVSGGGTNTGELFF.

This chain links TRBV28 with TRBJ1-6; D is perhaps TRBD1 (5 bases). The V end was cut by 7 bases, the J end by 2 bases, with 9 bases between. Germline V gene data show CDR1 as MDHEN and CDR2 as SYDVKM. The CDR3 covers 14 residues. CDR3 residues: CASTPTAYNSPLHF. The CDR3, as DNA: TGTGCCAGCACCCCGACAGCCTATAATTCACCCCTCCACTTT. Full variable domain (remainder filled in from reference TRBV28 and TRBJ1-6): DVKVTQSSRYLVKRTGEKVFLECVQDMDHENMFWYRQDPGLGLRLIYFSYDVKMKEKGDIPEGYSVSREKKERFSLILESASTNQTSMYLCASTPTAYNSPLHFGNGTRLTVT.

V and J are TRBV10-3 and TRBJ1-5; TRBD1 might be the D (5 bases). The CDR3 loop spans 13 amino acids. CDR1 ENHRY and CDR2 SYGVKD come from the germline V gene. The V and J ends lost 10 bases and 0 bases respectively, with 10 bases between them. The DNA of the CDR3 is TGTGCCACTACAGGTTATAGCAATCAGCCCCAGCATTTT. Protein: CATTGYSNQPQHF.

This clone was counted a few times. The rearrangement links TRBV4-2 to TRBJ1-5, with TRBD1 matching 8 bases. This CDR3 contains 18 residues. Germline V gene sequence: CDR1 LGHNA, CDR2 YNFKEQ. The V gene end was trimmed by 0 bases and the J gene end by 5 bases; junction bases not matched to a gene: 12. The CDR3 sequence is CASSQDTAGTGGYQPQHF. The CDR3 coding sequence is TGTGCCAGCAGCCAAGATACCGCCGGGACAGGAGGTTATCAGCCCCAGCATTTT.

V gene TRBV28 combines with J gene TRBJ1-4; no reliable D call. The CDR3 is made up of 14 amino acids. Germline V gives CDR1 MDHEN, CDR2 SYDVKM. V shed 3 bases and J shed 1 base, with 6 bases lying between them. The CDR3 reads CASSLSGTNEKLFF. CDR3 DNA sequence: TGTGCCAGCAGTTTGTCGGGAACTAATGAAAAACTGTTTTTT.

This sequence joins TRBV6-5 and TRBJ2-5; possible D gene TRBD2, 6 bases. CDR1 is MNHEY, CDR2 SVGAGI, per germline. CDR3 length: 13 amino acids. Trimming removed 5 bases at V and 1 base at J, with 8 bases between. For the CDR3, the DNA is TGTGCCAGCAGTAGACTAGTCCAAGAGACCCAGTACTTC. Amino acids: CASSRLVQETQYF.

This rearrangement joins TRBV5-8 to TRBJ2-5; D might be TRBD1 (5 bases). Deletions cut 0 bases from V and 5 bases from J, with 11 bases between. The CDR3 is 14 residues long. The V gene's germline CDR1 is SGHTS and CDR2 YDEGEE. CDR3: CASSLDQGRETQYF. For the CDR3, the DNA is TGTGCCAGCAGCTTGGATCAGGGCCGGGAGACCCAGTACTTC.

To note about this clone: Sequence at one end of the junction differs from germline and may be a read error. This sequence joins TRBV7-2 and TRBJ2-6, with D perhaps matching TRBD2 (6 bases). Per the germline V gene, CDR1 is SGHTA and CDR2 is FQGNSA. This CDR3 is built from 14 residues. The DNA of the CDR3 is TGTGCCAGCGGGGAGGCCGCTGGGGCCAGCGTCCTGACTTTC. It is translated as CASGEAAGASVLTF.

The chain carries TRBV5-4 and TRBJ1-1; tentatively, D is TRBD1 (5 bases). The V gene lost 2 bases and the J gene lost 7 bases, with 21 bases spanning the gap. Looked up from germline, CDR1 is SGHNT and CDR2 is YYREEE (reference sequence). This CDR3 region has 16 residues. Written as DNA, the CDR3 is TGTGCCAGCAGCTTTTCCGGGCCTAGGGGCCCACGTGAAGCTTTCTTT. Its translation is CASSFSGPRGPREAFF.

The chain links TRBV5-1 to TRBJ2-7, with 8 bases matching TRBD1. V was pared by 4 bases and J by 3 bases, with 9 bases of the junction left unmatched. CDR1 and CDR2 (germline): SGHRS, YFSETQ. This CDR3 comprises 15 residues. The DNA of the CDR3 is TGCGCCAGCAGCGTCCTGACAGGGGTGCTCTACGAGCAGTACTTC. Its protein is CASSVLTGVLYEQYF.

The chain uses TRBV6-1 and TRBJ1-5; 9 bases align to TRBD1. Germline V gene sequence: CDR1 MNHNS, CDR2 SASEGT. The CDR3 loop spans 14 amino acids. V was clipped by 6 bases and J by 2 bases; unmatched bases: 2. This chain's CDR3 is CASRDRGGNQPQHF. In DNA, the CDR3 is TGTGCCAGCAGGGACAGGGGTGGCAATCAGCCCCAGCATTTT.

A single count supports this clone. The chain is built from TRBV4-2 and TRBJ1-5, with 8 bases aligning to TRBD1. Germline CDR1 is LGHNA and CDR2 is YNFKEQ. Trimming removed 0 bases from V and 3 bases from J; junction bases left unmatched: 1. This CDR3 is built from 15 residues. The CDR3 nucleotides read TGTGCCAGCAGCCAAGAGGACAGGGTCAATCAGCCCCAGCATTTT. It specifies CASSQEDRVNQPQHF.

This sequence joins TRBV2 and TRBJ2-3, with 9 bases matching TRBD2. The CDR3 extends over 16 amino acids. Germline V gene sequence: CDR1 SNHLY, CDR2 FYNNEI. V lost 3 bases, J lost 0 bases, and 4 bases stayed unmatched. CDR3 sequence: CASSEKRGASTDTQYF. CDR3 sequence (DNA): TGTGCCAGCAGTGAGAAGCGGGGGGCTAGCACAGATACGCAGTATTTT.

The chain employs TRBV7-2 and TRBJ2-5; 7 positions agree with TRBD2. CDR3 size: 15 residues. The ends lost 3 bases at V and 0 bases at J; junction bases unmatched: 4. CDR1 and CDR2 (germline): SGHTA, FQGNSA. The chain's CDR3 is CASSLGLNDQETQYF. CDR3 nucleotides: TGTGCCAGCAGCTTGGGACTAAACGACCAAGAGACCCAGTACTTC. Full variable domain (remainder filled in from reference TRBV7-2 and TRBJ2-5): GAGVSQSPSNKVTEKGKDVELRCDPISGHTALYWYRQSLGQGLEFLIYFQGNSAPDKSGLPSDRFSAERTGGSVSTLTIQRTQQEDSAVYLCASSLGLNDQETQYFGPGTRLLVL.

This clone has more than one count but fewer than ten. This rearrangement joins TRBV4-1 to TRBJ2-6; no clear D. CDR1 is MGHRA and CDR2 is YSYEKL in the germline V gene. This CDR3 region has 19 residues. Trimming stripped 0 bases from V and 0 bases from J, with 15 bases between. DNA of the CDR3: TGCGCCAGCAGCCAAGAAAATTTCGGGTCATACTCTGGGGCCAACGTCCTGACTTTC. It specifies CASSQENFGSYSGANVLTF.